The rows below give T cell receptor beta chains drawn from one sample of a study of cytotoxic CD8 clonotypes in ibrutinib-treated CLL. Data came from immunoSEQ multiplex PCR; TCRdb stores just in-frame clones and leaves some out. The sample includes about 250,000 clones, 60% to 75% of them seen just once. The starting material was PBMCs, obtained after 24 months of ibrutinib treatment. The receptors stem from a human donor with chronic lymphocytic leukemia. The CDR3 runs from the conserved cysteine through the conserved F or W. The D gene is left open where the match is weak. Where a row states a size, it is once, few, many or the class of an expanded clone; other rows omit it.

CDR3nt	CDR3aa	d_gene	v_gene	abundance	j_gene
TGTGCCAGCAGTTGGGGCACCCACTACGAGCAGTACTTC	CASSWGTHYEQYF	-	TRBV28	-	TRBJ2-7
TGTGCCAGCAGCCCGGACCTGGCTGCCTCGACTGAAGCTTTCTTT	CASSPDLAASTEAFF	-	TRBV7-9	-	TRBJ1-1
TGTGCCAGCAGTCCCGCCGGGGGAGGGAACTATGGCTACACCTTC	CASSPAGGGNYGYTF	-	TRBV28	-	TRBJ1-2
TGTGCCAGCAGAGCGAAAGGTTACGAGCAGTACTTC	CASRAKGYEQYF	-	TRBV5-6	-	TRBJ2-7
TGTGCCAGCATGGACAGCTCGGGTGAAAAACTGTTTTTT	CASMDSSGEKLFF	-	TRBV25-1	-	TRBJ1-4
TGCAGTGCTAGAGGAGATCCTCTCTACACCTTC	CSARGDPLYTF	-	TRBV20-1	-	TRBJ1-2
TGTGCCAGCAGCCCCAGCGGGGAGGGCCGAGGTGAGCAGTTCTTC	CASSPSGEGRGEQFF	TRBD2	TRBV7-3	-	TRBJ2-1
TGTGCCAGCAGCTTAGTCTCCGGCGAGCAGTTCTTC	CASSLVSGEQFF	-	TRBV7-9	-	TRBJ2-1
TGTGCCACCGCCCGGGGCTACGAGCAGTACTTC	CATARGYEQYF	-	TRBV6-5	few	TRBJ2-7
TGTGCCAGCAGCACCGCATCCGGACAGTCGGAGACCCAGTACTTC	CASSTASGQSETQYF	-	TRBV9	-	TRBJ2-5
TGTGCCTGGAAGGGCCCGGGGCCACTATCTAGCACAGATACGCAGTATTTT	CAWKGPGPLSSTDTQYF	-	TRBV30	once	TRBJ2-3
TGTGCCAGCATCAAACCGGGACCCTTTGACGAGCAGTACTTC	CASIKPGPFDEQYF	-	TRBV28	-	TRBJ2-7
TGTGCCAGCAGTTACAAGGGGGTGCCCTACGAGCAGTACTTC	CASSYKGVPYEQYF	-	TRBV6-5	-	TRBJ2-7
TGTGCCAGTAGTACCGGGACTAACTCCTACAATGAGCAGTTCTTC	CASSTGTNSYNEQFF	TRBD2	TRBV19	-	TRBJ2-1
TGTGCCAGCAGTTTGGCGGGAGGGGCGGGGCAGTTCTTC	CASSLAGGAGQFF	TRBD2	TRBV6-5	-	TRBJ2-1
TGTGCCAGCAGTTTGGACACTAGACTCACCGGGGAGCTGTTTTTT	CASSLDTRLTGELFF	-	TRBV28	-	TRBJ2-2
TGTGCCAGCAGTTACGATAGGGCCTCCTGGGAGCAGTTCTTC	CASSYDRASWEQFF	-	TRBV6-5	-	TRBJ2-1
TGTGCCAGCAGCTTAGGTGGGACACCTTACAATGAGCAGTTCTTC	CASSLGGTPYNEQFF	-	TRBV7-8	-	TRBJ2-1
TGCAGCGTTGTGGTGCCTTACGAGCAGTACTTC	CSVVVPYEQYF	-	TRBV29-1	few	TRBJ2-7
TGTGCCAGCAGCAAAGTACTAGCGGGAGGAGGAACCTACGAGCAGTACTTC	CASSKVLAGGGTYEQYF	-	TRBV21-1	-	TRBJ2-7
TGTGCCAGCCGTCGCCCCGGGAGCTCCTACGAGCAGTACTTC	CASRRPGSSYEQYF	-	TRBV28	-	TRBJ2-7
TGTGCCAGCAGCTTAACGACTAACACTGAAGCTTTCTTT	CASSLTTNTEAFF	-	TRBV7-3	-	TRBJ1-1
TGCGCCAGCAGCTTCACCTACGAGCAGTACTTC	CASSFTYEQYF	-	TRBV5-1	-	TRBJ2-7
TGTGCCAGCCTTACAGAAGTGGGTCCCTACAATGAGCAGTTCTTC	CASLTEVGPYNEQFF	-	TRBV21-1	-	TRBJ2-1
TGTGCCTGGAGTGGGGACAGGGACTACGAGCAGTACTTC	CAWSGDRDYEQYF	TRBD1	TRBV30	-	TRBJ2-7
TGTGCCACCAGCAGAGCGAGCGGGAGGGGCACAGATACGCAGTATTTT	CATSRASGRGTDTQYF	TRBD2	TRBV15	-	TRBJ2-3
TGTGCCAGCAGCTTGGTTGGGACTAACGACGACAAACAGTACTTC	CASSLVGTNDDKQYF	TRBD2	TRBV5-4	-	TRBJ2-7
TGTGCCAGCACCCCCGATAGACTAGCAAGTGGTGGGAATGAGCAGTTCTTC	CASTPDRLASGGNEQFF	TRBD2	TRBV27	-	TRBJ2-1
TGTGCCAGCAGCCAAGGGAACAATCAGCCCCAGCATTTT	CASSQGNNQPQHF	-	TRBV4-2	few	TRBJ1-5
TGCGCCAGCAGCTTGGGGACAGATCTGAACACTGAAGCTTTCTTT	CASSLGTDLNTEAFF	-	TRBV5-1	-	TRBJ1-1
TGTGCCAGCACCCACGGGGTAAAGAGCACAGATACGCAGTATTTT	CASTHGVKSTDTQYF	-	TRBV7-2	-	TRBJ2-3
TGTGCCAGCAGCGTAGGACAGGGGGATTACGAGCAGTACTTC	CASSVGQGDYEQYF	TRBD1	TRBV9	-	TRBJ2-7
TGTGCCAGCAGCCCCAGGGTTCCGGGCTCTGGGGCCAACGTCCTGACTTTC	CASSPRVPGSGANVLTF	-	TRBV5-4	-	TRBJ2-6
TGCGCCACCCTAGACTTTAGGTCCACTGAAGCTTTCTTT	CATLDFRSTEAFF	-	TRBV10-2	-	TRBJ1-1
TGTGCCAGCAGTTTAGTGGAAGGGCTTGAAGCTTTCTTT	CASSLVEGLEAFF	-	TRBV28	-	TRBJ1-1
TGTGCCAGCAGTCCACCCGGACGGCCCGGGGAGCTGTTTTTT	CASSPPGRPGELFF	-	TRBV6-5	-	TRBJ2-2
TGCAGCGTTGGGTCGGGGAACACCGGGGAGCTGTTTTTT	CSVGSGNTGELFF	-	TRBV29-1	-	TRBJ2-2
TGTGCCAGCAGTTCCCCCTCCACTTGGAATGAGCAGTTCTTC	CASSSPSTWNEQFF	-	TRBV28	-	TRBJ2-1
TGTGCCAGCAGTGACTCGATCGGATCGCATGGCTACACCTTC	CASSDSIGSHGYTF	-	TRBV6-4	-	TRBJ1-2
TGTGCCAGCATGGAGGGTCGAAAACTGTTTTTT	CASMEGRKLFF	-	TRBV2	-	TRBJ1-4
TGTGCCAGCAGCTTACCCGGGGGGCCAGCCAAAAACATTCAGTACTTC	CASSLPGGPAKNIQYF	-	TRBV7-9	-	TRBJ2-4
TGTGCCTGGCCCACTGACAGGGATTTTAGTCAGCCCCAGCATTTT	CAWPTDRDFSQPQHF	TRBD1	TRBV30	-	TRBJ1-5
TGTGCCAGTAGTATCTCACAGGGGGGAGGCAATCAGCCCCAGCATTTT	CASSISQGGGNQPQHF	TRBD1	TRBV19	-	TRBJ1-5
TGTGCCAGCGCGGAGGGGGTCCCGCCAGATACGCAGTATTTT	CASAEGVPPDTQYF	-	TRBV7-2	-	TRBJ2-3
TGTGCCAGCAGTGAGAGCCACAGGTCAAGCGAAAAACTGTTTTTT	CASSESHRSSEKLFF	-	TRBV25-1	-	TRBJ1-4
TGTGCCAGCAGTTCGGGACAGGGTGTCAATGAGCAGTTCTTC	CASSSGQGVNEQFF	TRBD1	TRBV6-5	once	TRBJ2-1
TGTGCCTGGAGCGGGCAGGGGGCAGTTGAAGCTTTCTTT	CAWSGQGAVEAFF	TRBD1	TRBV30	-	TRBJ1-1
TGCAGCGGGGAGACACCAAGCCGAGATACGCAGTATTTT	CSGETPSRDTQYF	-	TRBV29-1	few	TRBJ2-3
TGTGCCAGCAGTTCAGGTCTCTCCTACAATGAGCAGTTCTTC	CASSSGLSYNEQFF	-	TRBV6-6	-	TRBJ2-1
TGTGCCAGCTCACCACAGGGAACAGGAAACACCATATATTTT	CASSPQGTGNTIYF	-	TRBV18	-	TRBJ1-3
TGTGCCAGCCGGGAGGGGATCGGTCAGACCCAGTACTTC	CASREGIGQTQYF	TRBD2	TRBV28	few	TRBJ2-5
TGTGCCAGCAGCTCAGGCGATGAGCAGTTCTTC	CASSSGDEQFF	-	TRBV11-2	-	TRBJ2-1
TGTGCTAGCAGCTCCCAAGCGGGAGGGTACAATGAGCAGTTCTTC	CASSSQAGGYNEQFF	TRBD2	TRBV7-7	-	TRBJ2-1
TGTGCCAGCAAGGCGGGAGTCCACGAGCAGTACTTC	CASKAGVHEQYF	TRBD2	TRBV6-5	-	TRBJ2-7